This T cell receptor beta chain is drawn from a study of a mutant IDH1 vaccine in newly diagnosed glioma. Study details: Commencement of vaccination occurred 4-6 weeks following radiotherapy alone, or concurrently with temozolomide cycles. Sex among treated patients split around 60% male, roughly 40% female; mean age was about 40 years. At week 35 came visit V12, and visit V13 followed at week 47. Study findings and constraints: Immune responses arising from the vaccine appeared in about 93% of patients.

Clones were sequenced by immunoSEQ multiplex PCR, and TCRdb holds only the in-frame ones, with some missing. This sample has roughly 86,000 clones, with roughly nine tenths found just once. Indicated time point: week 47, end of study. A 20-mer mutant IDH1 peptide at 300 ug was injected subcutaneously with topical imiquimod. This CDR3 region has 12 residues. V lost 11 bases to trimming and J lost 2 bases, with 11 bases between them. The germline V gene has CDR1 MNHNS and CDR2 SASEGT. Details on this clone: Its antigen is undetermined.

This rearrangement joins TRBV6-1 to TRBJ2-3; TRBD2 is a possible D gene (6 bases). Sample: PBMCs, taken from a glioma patient whose treatment included an IDH1 peptide vaccine. This TCR derives from a woman in her forties or fifties with glioma. Here the CDR3 reads CAARLDTDTQYF. The CDR3 nucleotides read TGTGCCGCGAGACTAGACACAGATACGCAGTATTTT.